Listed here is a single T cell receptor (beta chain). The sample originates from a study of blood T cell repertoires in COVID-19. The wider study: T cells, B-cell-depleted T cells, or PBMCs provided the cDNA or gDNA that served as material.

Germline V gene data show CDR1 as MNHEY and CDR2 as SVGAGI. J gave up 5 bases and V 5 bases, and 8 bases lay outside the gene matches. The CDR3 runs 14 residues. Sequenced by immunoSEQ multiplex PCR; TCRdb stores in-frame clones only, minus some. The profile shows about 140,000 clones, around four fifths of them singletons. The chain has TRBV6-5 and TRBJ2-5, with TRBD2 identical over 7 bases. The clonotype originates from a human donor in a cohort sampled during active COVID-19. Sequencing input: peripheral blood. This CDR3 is CASSPQRDGETQYF. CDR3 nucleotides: TGTGCCAGCAGTCCCCAGCGGGACGGGGAGACCCAGTACTTC.